The source of this TCR beta chain is a study of blood T cell repertoires in COVID-19. Study details: Italy, Spain and the United States were the sources of the convalescent and acute COVID-19 samples. PBMCs, B-cell-depleted T cells, or T cells provided the cDNA or gDNA that made up the material.

In the study's own analysis: The assay estimated nucleated cells by amplifying reference gene primers. TCRdb keeps only in-frame clones here, not all; method: immunoSEQ multiplex PCR. V, J and clone size are those of that table, while D and trimming were read from the DNA. This table holds some 350,000 clones, nearly 90% found once. The CDR3 sequence is 15 residues long. V was shortened by 3 bases and J by 1 base, with 10 bases between the two germline ends. Looked up from germline, CDR1 is SGHTA and CDR2 is FQGTGA. The specimen was peripheral blood. V usage is TRBV7-3 and J usage is TRBJ2-1; unclear D gene. The source is a man younger than 35 with active or convalescent COVID-19. In DNA form, the CDR3 reads TGTGCCAGCAGCTTTTCCGGGTATTCCTACAATGAGCAGTTCTTC. The encoded protein is CASSFSGYSYNEQFF.